This TCR beta chain was recovered during a study of T cells in Graves' hyperthyroidism and ophthalmopathy. Many counts were recorded for this clonotype. Germline CDR1 and CDR2: MDHEN and SYDVKM. This CDR3 has 16 amino acids. J was trimmed by 3 bases and V by 2 bases; bases with no gene match: 9. RNA transcripts yielded amplified TCR beta CDR3 regions. A set of HTBI primers served as the primers for a first-round RT-PCR of the TCR CDR3. In TCRdb, the multiplex PCR reads were re-called with MiXCR into one record per CDR3 protein. Of a few hundred thousand distinct CDR3 sequences detected, about a sixth appear once; the ten largest clones hold roughly 3%.

Material for sequencing was blood. The chain is built from TRBV28 and TRBJ1-2; 7 bases map to TRBD1. This sequence was found in a woman between 35 and 50 years old with Graves' ophthalmopathy. CDR3 nucleotide sequence: TGTGCCAGCAGTTTAGTGTCACCGGGACAGCACTATGGCTACACCTTC. It translates to CASSLVSPGQHYGYTF.